What follows are 17 T cell receptor beta chains derived from one specimen sequenced in a study of blood T cell repertoires in COVID-19 (dated by TCRdb to 2020 to 2022). The method behind the library was the immunoSEQ multiplex PCR assay. TCRdb carries this immuneACCESS record with in-frame sequences only. Its versions omit some clonotypes, under half of them owing to an unresolved V gene in the studies checked, with the rest unexplained. In all, the sample holds more than 110,000 clones, and approximately 80% of those were seen once. The ten largest clones take up approximately 6% of the sample. The sequenced sample was PBMCs or T cells enriched from blood (not recorded which). The receptor source for this set is a woman aged 45-59 years who had recovered from COVID-19.

The chain is built from TRBV7-3 and TRBJ2-1; tentative D call: TRBD1 (5 bases). V was pared by 5 bases and J by 4 bases, with 9 bases between. This CDR3 is built from 13 residues. Germline-derived CDR1 and CDR2 are SGHTA and FQGTGA. The CDR3 reads CASSASGYNEQFF. CDR3 in DNA: TGTGCCAGCAGCGCCTCAGGGTACAATGAGCAGTTCTTC.

This rearrangement joins TRBV28 to TRBJ1-2; possibly TRBD1 for D (5 bases). The germline V gene encodes CDR1 MDHEN and CDR2 SYDVKM. The CDR3 has 14 amino acids. V shed 6 bases and J shed 8 bases, with 19 bases lying between them. The CDR3 DNA is TGTGCCAGCAGGGCCCCCGGACGGGGGGAGGGCTACACCTTC. Residues: CASRAPGRGEGYTF.

V and J are TRBV3-1 (or the pseudogene TRBV3-2) and TRBJ2-2; D is undetermined. Germline V gives CDR1 LGHDT, CDR2 YNNKEL (reference sequence). CDR3 size: 17 residues. The V and J ends lost 4 bases and 0 bases respectively, with 15 bases between them. The CDR3 bases are TGTGCCAGCAGCCCCAGGCCGAGACACGCGAACACCGGGGAGCTGTTTTTT. It encodes CASSPRPRHANTGELFF.

This clone was detected only once. V and J are TRBV18 and TRBJ1-2; 7 bases align to TRBD1. Germline lookup yields CDR1 KGHSH and CDR2 LQKENI. This CDR3 comprises 14 residues. J lost 3 bases, V lost 3 bases, and 4 bases had no gene match. CDR3 region: CASSPDREDYGYTF. The CDR3 DNA sequence: TGTGCCAGCTCACCCGACAGGGAGGACTATGGCTACACCTTC.

In this sample, this clone turned up once. The gene calls are TRBV5-1 and TRBJ2-5, with TRBD2 identical over 11 bases. The CDR3 is made up of 14 amino acids. With 4 bases clipped from V and 4 bases from J, the junction kept 3 bases outside the gene matches. In germline, CDR1 is SGHRS, CDR2 YFSETQ. In nucleotides, the CDR3 is TGCGCCAGCAGCATCGGGACTAGCGGAGAGACCCAGTACTTC. The encoded protein is CASSIGTSGETQYF.

The chain combines TRBV7-2 with TRBJ2-7; perhaps TRBD1 as D (5 bases). CDR3 length: 14 amino acids. From germline, CDR1 is SGHTA and CDR2 FQGNSA. Trimming took off 2 bases at V and 0 bases at J, with 8 bases between the two ends. In nucleotides, the CDR3 is TGTGCCAGCAGCTTATCAGGGTCCTCCTACGAGCAGTACTTC. Translating it yields CASSLSGSSYEQYF.

The V and J genes are TRBV28 and TRBJ2-7; 11 bases align to TRBD2. V shed 3 bases, J shed 4 bases, and the junction held 5 bases outside the gene matches. Per germline, CDR1 MDHEN and CDR2 SYDVKM. There are 15 residues in the CDR3. This CDR3 is CASSFMLAGGYEQYF. CDR3 nucleotide sequence: TGTGCCAGCAGTTTTATGCTAGCGGGGGGTTACGAGCAGTACTTC.

This clone was picked up a small number of times. The V call is TRBV19, the J call TRBJ1-2; tentatively, D is TRBD1 (6 bases). CDR3 size: 13 residues. The germline CDR1 and CDR2 sequences are LNHDA and SQIVND (reference sequence). V was cut by 7 bases and J by 5 bases, with 14 bases left in between. CDR3: CASMRNRDYGYTF. The CDR3 bases are TGTGCCAGTATGAGGAACAGGGATTATGGCTACACCTTC. The variable domain in full, with the rest retrieved from reference TRBV19 and TRBJ1-2, is DGGITQSPKYLFRKEGQNVTLSCEQNLNHDAMYWYRQDPGQGLRLIYYSQIVNDFQKGDIAEGYSVSREKKESFPLTVTSAQKNPTAFYLCASMRNRDYGYTFGSGTRLTVV.

The chain couples TRBV9 to TRBJ2-1, with TRBD2 matching 8 bases. The CDR3 length is 15 residues. V was clipped by 4 bases and J by 4 bases; unmatched bases: 7. The germline V gene has CDR1 SGDLS and CDR2 YYNGEE. The CDR3 here is CASSRDGGGYNEQFF. DNA for the CDR3: TGTGCCAGCAGCCGTGATGGCGGGGGGTACAATGAGCAGTTCTTC.

The chain carries TRBV5-8 and TRBJ2-6; no clear D gene. Germline V gives CDR1 SGHTS, CDR2 YDEGEE. Trimming cost V 1 base and J 10 bases, with 12 bases left between them. This CDR3 has 14 amino acids. Here the CDR3 DNA reads TGTGCCAGCAGCTTGTCTCAGGTTTTAAACGTCCTGACTTTC. Translation gives CASSLSQVLNVLTF. The full variable domain, completed using reference TRBV5-8 and TRBJ2-6, is EAGVTQSPTHLIKTRGQQATLRCSPISGHTSVYWYQQALGLGLQFLLWYDEGEERNRGNFPPRFSGRQFPNYSSELNVNALELEDSALYLCASSLSQVLNVLTFGAGSRLTVL.

This chain uses TRBV3-1 (or the pseudogene TRBV3-2) with TRBJ2-5, with 9 bases matching TRBD1. The CDR3 has 12 amino acids. V was clipped by 3 bases and J by 11 bases; unmatched bases: 4. Germline lookup yields CDR1 LGHDT and CDR2 YNNKEL (reference sequence). DNA for the CDR3: TGTGCCAGCAGCCAGATAGGGACAGGGCAGTACTTC. It is translated as CASSQIGTGQYF.

In DNA form, the CDR3 reads TGTGCCACCAGCCGCCGGGGCACCGGGGAGCTGTTTTTT. Its translation is CATSRRGTGELFF. The chain has TRBV24-1 and TRBJ2-2, with TRBD2 as a possible D gene (5 bases). Germline V gene sequence: CDR1 KGHDR, CDR2 SFDVKD. This CDR3 comprises 13 residues. The germline V and J ends were trimmed by 7 bases and 4 bases, with 9 bases remaining between them.

This clone was detected only once. The genes are TRBV15 and TRBJ2-3; D is ambiguous. The V gene's germline CDR1 is LNHNV and CDR2 YYDKDF (reference sequence). Trimming stripped 3 bases from V and 6 bases from J, with 16 bases between. This CDR3 is 15 amino acids long. CDR3 region: CATSRRREGLDTQYF. In nucleotides, the CDR3 is TGTGCCACCAGCAGGAGGCGCGAAGGTTTGGATACGCAGTATTTT.

The J gene is TRBJ1-3, the V gene TRBV4-2, with 7 bases that match TRBD1. This CDR3 is 15 amino acids long. The germline gives CDR1 LGHNA, CDR2 YNFKEQ. This CDR3 reads CATTRTKGAENTIYF. The CDR3 DNA follows: TGTGCTACGACCCGTACCAAGGGGGCGGAAAACACCATATATTTT.

This clone came up a few times. The chain joins TRBV28 to TRBJ2-7; D possibly corresponds to TRBD1 (5 bases). V dropped 6 bases and J dropped 2 bases, with 14 bases sitting between them. The germline V gene has CDR1 MDHEN and CDR2 SYDVKM. This CDR3 contains 14 residues. The CDR3 nucleotides read TGTGCCAGCAGCCCCGACAGAGTGACCTACGAGCAGTACTTC. Protein sequence: CASSPDRVTYEQYF.

J is TRBJ2-3 and V is TRBV10-3, with 10 bases identical to TRBD2. This CDR3 has 17 amino acids. V gave up 0 bases and J gave up 7 bases; unmatched junction bases: 10. Per the germline V gene, CDR1 is ENHRY and CDR2 is SYGVKD. The CDR3 DNA reads TGTGCCATCAGTGAGTCGATTCAGCGGGGGGGCTCATATACGCAGTATTTT. Translated: CAISESIQRGGSYTQYF.

The chain has TRBV27 and TRBJ2-4; 7 positions agree with TRBD1. With V trimmed by 5 bases and J by 0 bases, 10 bases remained unmatched. The CDR3 loop spans 17 amino acids. CDR1 and CDR2 from the germline V gene are MNHEY and SMNVEV (reference sequence). The CDR3 nucleotides read TGTGCCAGCAGTCAACACAGGGGCCCTCTAGCCAAAAACATTCAGTACTTC. Translating it yields CASSQHRGPLAKNIQYF.